The TCR beta chain described here comes from a study of T cell changes during pregnancy in multiple sclerosis. TCRdb's copy holds only in-frame clones and misses some; the assay was immunoSEQ multiplex PCR. The sample has roughly 40,000 clones, roughly 90% seen once; the top ten hold approximately 12%. The CDR3 is 15 amino acids. CDR1 WSHSY and CDR2 SAAADI come from the germline V gene. Trimming pared 4 bases from V and 6 bases from J, leaving 17 bases between. This clonotype was sampled from a female donor with multiple sclerosis, enrolled in a pregnancy study. Source: CD8+ T cells from peripheral blood mononuclear cells, taken in the first trimester of pregnancy. The chain uses TRBV10-2 and TRBJ2-3; the D gene is possibly TRBD1 (6 bases). The DNA for the CDR3 is TGCGCCAGCAGTGTCCTCCGAGGCAGGGGTGATACGCAGTATTTT. It is translated as CASSVLRGRGDTQYF.